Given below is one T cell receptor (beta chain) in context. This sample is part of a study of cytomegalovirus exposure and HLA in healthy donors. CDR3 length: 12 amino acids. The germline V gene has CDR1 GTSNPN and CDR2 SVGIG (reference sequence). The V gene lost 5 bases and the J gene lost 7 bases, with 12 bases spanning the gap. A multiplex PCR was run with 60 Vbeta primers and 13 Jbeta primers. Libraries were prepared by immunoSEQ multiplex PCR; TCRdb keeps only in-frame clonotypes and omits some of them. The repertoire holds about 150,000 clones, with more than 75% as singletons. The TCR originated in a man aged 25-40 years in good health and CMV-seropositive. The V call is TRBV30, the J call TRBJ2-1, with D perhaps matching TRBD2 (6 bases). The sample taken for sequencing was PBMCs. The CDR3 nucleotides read TGTGCCTGGGGAGGGTTTGGGAATGAGCAGTTCTTC. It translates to CAWGGFGNEQFF.